The T cell receptor (beta chain) described here comes from a study of shared clonotypes between healthy human individuals. Study-wide results and limits: Across subsets, estimated richness was generally greater for naive than for memory populations. For naive CD4 cells, 5% to 6.5% of clonotypes were shared across a handful of donors.

Germline CDR1 and CDR2: SNHLY and FYNNEI. V lost 6 bases to trimming and J lost 1 base; unmatched junction nucleotides: 6. The length of the CDR3 is 16 residues. Only in-frame clones appear in the TCRdb table, and some are missing; sequencing was by immunoSEQ multiplex PCR. The data show millions of clones, more than 90% seen once. In regard to this clone: What it recognizes is unknown.

This sequence was found in a man between 18 and 29 years old in good health. The chain couples TRBV2 to TRBJ2-5; 12 nucleotides line up with TRBD2. Sample: naive CD4+ T cells sorted from blood. The subset here: CD45RA+ positively selected. The CDR3 DNA sequence: TGTGCCAGCAGGGCAAGACTAGCGGGGGTCCAAGAGACCCAGTACTTC. It translates to CASRARLAGVQETQYF. The variable domain in full, completed from reference TRBV2 and TRBJ2-5, reads EPEVTQTPSHQVTQMGQEVILRCVPISNHLYFYWYRQILGQKVEFLVSFYNNEISEKSEIFDDQFSVERPDGSNFTLKIRSTKLEDSAMYFCASRARLAGVQETQYFGPGTRLLVL.